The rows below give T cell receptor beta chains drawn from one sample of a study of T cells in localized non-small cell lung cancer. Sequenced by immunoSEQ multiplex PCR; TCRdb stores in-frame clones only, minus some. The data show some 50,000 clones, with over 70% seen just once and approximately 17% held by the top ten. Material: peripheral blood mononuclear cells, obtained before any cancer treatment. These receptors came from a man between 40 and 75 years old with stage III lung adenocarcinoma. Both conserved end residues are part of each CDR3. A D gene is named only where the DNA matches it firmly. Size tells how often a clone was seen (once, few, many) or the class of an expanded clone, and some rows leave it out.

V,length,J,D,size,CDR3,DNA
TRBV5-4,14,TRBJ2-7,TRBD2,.,CASSLGGGIDEQYF,TGTGCCAGCAGCCTCGGGGGGGGCATCGACGAGCAGTACTTC
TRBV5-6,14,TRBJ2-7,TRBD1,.,CASSPGRTGGEQYF,TGTGCCAGCAGCCCGGGCAGGACAGGGGGCGAGCAGTACTTC
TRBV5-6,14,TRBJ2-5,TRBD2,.,CASSLWGGGKTQYF,TGTGCCAGCAGCTTGTGGGGCGGGGGAAAGACCCAGTACTTC
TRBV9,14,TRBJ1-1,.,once,CASSVASLNTEAFF,TGTGCCAGCAGCGTAGCGTCCCTGAACACTGAAGCTTTCTTT
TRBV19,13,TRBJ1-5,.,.,CASSITTYQPQHF,TGTGCCAGTAGTATAACAACCTATCAGCCCCAGCATTTT
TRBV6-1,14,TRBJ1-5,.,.,CASMGEQSNQPQHF,TGTGCCAGCATGGGGGAACAGAGCAATCAGCCCCAGCATTTT
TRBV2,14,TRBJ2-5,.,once,CASRGYRDQETQYF,TGTGCCAGCAGGGGCTACAGGGACCAAGAGACCCAGTACTTC
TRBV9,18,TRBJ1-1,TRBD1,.,CASSAGKGQGQLNTEAFF,TGTGCCAGCAGCGCGGGAAAAGGACAGGGACAGTTGAACACTGAAGCTTTCTTT
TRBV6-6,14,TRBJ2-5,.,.,CASRLDSFQETQYF,TGTGCCAGCAGGCTGGACAGTTTCCAAGAGACCCAGTACTTC
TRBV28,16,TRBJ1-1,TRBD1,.,CASSFRDREIGTEAFF,TGTGCCAGCAGTTTCCGGGACAGGGAGATAGGCACTGAAGCTTTCTTT
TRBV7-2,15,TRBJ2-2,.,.,CASSPRGGGTGELFF,TGTGCCAGCAGCCCCAGGGGGGGCGGAACCGGGGAGCTGTTTTTT
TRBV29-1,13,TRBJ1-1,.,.,CSVEPPGLTKAFF,TGCAGCGTTGAACCCCCGGGGCTGACTAAGGCTTTCTTT
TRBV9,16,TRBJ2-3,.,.,CASSAAAEASTDTQYF,TGTGCCAGCAGCGCCGCTGCGGAGGCTAGCACAGATACGCAGTATTTT
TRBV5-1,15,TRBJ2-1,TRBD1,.,CASSIRDSTYNEQFF,TGCGCCAGCAGCATCCGGGACAGCACCTACAATGAGCAGTTCTTC
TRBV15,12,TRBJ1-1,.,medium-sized,CATRRMNTEAFF,TGTGCCACCCGAAGGATGAACACTGAAGCTTTCTTT
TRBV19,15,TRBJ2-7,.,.,CASSIPGRNTYEQYF,TGTGCCAGTAGTATCCCAGGGAGGAACACCTACGAGCAGTACTTC
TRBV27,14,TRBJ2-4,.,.,CASSPRRAKNIQYF,TGTGCCAGCAGTCCTCGGCGAGCCAAAAACATTCAGTACTTC
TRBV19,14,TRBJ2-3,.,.,CASSNRAAPDTQYF,TGTGCCAGTAGTAACCGGGCCGCCCCAGATACGCAGTATTTT
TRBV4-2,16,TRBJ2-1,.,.,CASSQEVGGPYNEQFF,TGTGCCAGCAGCCAAGAGGTCGGGGGCCCTTACAATGAGCAGTTCTTC
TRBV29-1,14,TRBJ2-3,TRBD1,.,CSVGGQGVADTQYF,TGCAGCGTTGGGGGACAGGGGGTTGCAGATACGCAGTATTTT
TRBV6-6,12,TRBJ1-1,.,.,CASSTPDTEAFF,TGTGCCAGCAGCACTCCCGACACTGAAGCTTTCTTT
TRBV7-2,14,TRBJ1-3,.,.,CASSLGGSGNTIYF,TGTGCCAGCAGCTTAGGAGGTTCTGGAAACACCATATATTTT
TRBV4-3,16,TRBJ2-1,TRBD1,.,CASSHNAGQGNNEQFF,TGCGCCAGCAGTCACAATGCGGGACAGGGCAACAATGAGCAGTTCTTC
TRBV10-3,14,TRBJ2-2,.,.,CAISDRGDTGELFF,TGTGCCATCAGTGACAGGGGTGACACCGGGGAGCTGTTTTTT
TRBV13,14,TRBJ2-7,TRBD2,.,CASSPGGTRGEQYF,TGTGCCAGCAGCCCTGGGGGGACTAGAGGCGAGCAGTACTTC
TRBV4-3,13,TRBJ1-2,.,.,CASSQDRHNGYTF,TGCGCCAGCAGCCAAGATCGGCACAATGGCTACACCTTC
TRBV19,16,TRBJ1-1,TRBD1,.,CASSTSGTGRMWGAFF,TGTGCCAGTAGTACCTCCGGGACAGGGAGGATGTGGGGAGCTTTCTTT
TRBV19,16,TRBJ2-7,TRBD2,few,CASTPGLAGELDEQYF,TGTGCCAGTACCCCGGGACTAGCGGGAGAGTTGGACGAGCAGTACTTC
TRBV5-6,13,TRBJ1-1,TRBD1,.,CASSSGQETEAFF,TGTGCCAGCAGCTCAGGACAGGAGACTGAAGCTTTCTTT
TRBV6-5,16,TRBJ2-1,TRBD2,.,CASSSLSGGGGNEQFF,TGTGCCAGCAGTTCACTAAGCGGGGGTGGGGGTAATGAGCAGTTCTTC
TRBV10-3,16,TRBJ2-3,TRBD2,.,CAISGTSGSGTDTQYF,TGTGCCATCAGTGGGACTAGCGGGAGTGGCACAGATACGCAGTATTTT
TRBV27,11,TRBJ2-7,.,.,CASSTPYEQYF,TGTGCCAGCAGTACCCCCTACGAGCAGTACTTC
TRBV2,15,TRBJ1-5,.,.,CASTQQGSLNQPQHF,TGTGCCAGCACCCAGCAGGGGTCTTTAAATCAGCCCCAGCATTTT
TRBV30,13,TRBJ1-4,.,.,CATERSGGLKLFF,TGTGCCACCGAAAGATCCGGGGGCCTAAAACTGTTTTTT
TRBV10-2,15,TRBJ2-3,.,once,CASSEFTGSTDTQYF,TGCGCCAGCAGTGAGTTTACAGGGTCCACAGATACGCAGTATTTT
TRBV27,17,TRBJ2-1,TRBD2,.,CASSPIGLAGGQGEQFF,TGTGCCAGCAGTCCCATTGGGCTAGCGGGGGGGCAAGGTGAGCAGTTCTTC
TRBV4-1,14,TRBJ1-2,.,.,CASSPEERGYGYTF,TGCGCCAGCAGCCCCGAAGAGCGGGGGTATGGCTACACCTTC
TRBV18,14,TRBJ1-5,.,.,CASSPGGSNQPQHF,TGTGCCAGCTCACCAGGGGGAAGCAATCAGCCCCAGCATTTT
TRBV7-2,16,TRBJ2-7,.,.,CASSLSGANEAYEQYF,TGTGCCAGCAGCCTAAGTGGGGCGAATGAAGCCTACGAGCAGTACTTC
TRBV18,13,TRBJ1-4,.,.,CASSESANEKLFF,TGTGCCAGCTCCGAGAGCGCGAATGAAAAACTGTTTTTT
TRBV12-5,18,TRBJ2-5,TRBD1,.,CASGSGQGLGGDQETQYF,TGTGCTAGTGGTTCGGGACAGGGGCTGGGTGGGGATCAAGAGACCCAGTACTTC
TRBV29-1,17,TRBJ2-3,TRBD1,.,CSVEGFSGQVYTDTQYF,TGCAGCGTTGAGGGATTTAGTGGACAGGTTTACACAGATACGCAGTATTTT
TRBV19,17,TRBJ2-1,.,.,CASSMYGGRSSYNEQFF,TGTGCCAGTAGTATGTATGGCGGACGAAGCTCCTACAATGAGCAGTTCTTC
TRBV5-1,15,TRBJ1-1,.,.,CASSLTPGDLGEAFF,TGCGCCAGCAGCTTGACGCCCGGGGACCTCGGGGAGGCTTTCTTT
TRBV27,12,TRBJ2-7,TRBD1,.,CASSLRQGEQYF,TGTGCCAGCAGTCTTAGACAGGGCGAGCAGTACTTC
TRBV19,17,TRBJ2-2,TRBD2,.,CASSIGERGGRTGELFF,TGTGCCAGTAGTATAGGCGAGCGGGGGGGCCGCACCGGGGAGCTGTTTTTT
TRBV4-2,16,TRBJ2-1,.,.,CASSQVMASSYNEQFF,TGTGCCAGCAGCCAAGTAATGGCTAGCTCCTACAATGAGCAGTTCTTC
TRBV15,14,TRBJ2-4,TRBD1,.,CATSRSKGADIQYF,TGTGCCACCAGCAGAAGTAAGGGGGCAGACATTCAGTACTTC
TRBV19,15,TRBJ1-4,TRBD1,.,CASSSPTGSNEKLFF,TGTGCCAGTAGTTCACCGACAGGGTCTAATGAAAAACTGTTTTTT
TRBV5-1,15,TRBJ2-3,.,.,CASSLGLTSTDTQYF,TGCGCCAGCAGCTTGGGCCTCACTAGCACAGATACGCAGTATTTT
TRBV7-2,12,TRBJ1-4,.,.,CASRGSSEKLFF,TGTGCTTCAAGGGGGTCCTCTGAAAAACTGTTTTTT
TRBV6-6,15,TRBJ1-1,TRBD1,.,CASRAPGQGRKGAFF,TGTGCCAGCAGAGCCCCGGGACAGGGGAGGAAAGGAGCTTTCTTT